This is a list of T cell receptor beta chains from one sample in a study of blood T cell repertoires in COVID-19. Sequencing used immunoSEQ multiplex PCR; TCRdb keeps in-frame clones, though not all of them. The data contain around 250,000 clones, about 86% of them singletons. The sequenced material came from peripheral blood. Every receptor here comes from a man aged 45 to 65 with active or convalescent COVID-19. The CDR3 runs from the conserved cysteine through the conserved F or W. A D gene is named only where the DNA matches it firmly. Clone size, where shown, is once, few, many, or a class for clones that have expanded.

V gene	J gene	D gene	clone size	CDR3 DNA	CDR3 protein
TRBV20-1	TRBJ2-1	TRBD2	NA	TGCAGTGCTAGTCGGCGGGGGAGCTCCTACAATGAGCAGTTCTTC	CSASRRGSSYNEQFF
TRBV7-7	TRBJ2-2	TRBD1	few	TGTGCCAGCAGCCTGACCGACAGGGCGAACACCGGGGAGCTGTTTTTT	CASSLTDRANTGELFF
TRBV3-1/TRBV3-2	TRBJ2-7	NA	NA	TGTGCCAGCAGCCAAGTAGTCAGGGTGGCCGGCGAGCAGTACTTC	CASSQVVRVAGEQYF
TRBV28	TRBJ1-4	NA	NA	TGTGCCAGCAGTCTCTACCCCTGGACGGGGAGTGAAAAACTGTTTTTT	CASSLYPWTGSEKLFF
TRBV7-3	TRBJ1-1	NA	NA	TGTGCCAGCAGTAAACTGACGACAGGAACTGAAGCTTTCTTT	CASSKLTTGTEAFF
TRBV19	TRBJ1-5	NA	NA	TGTGCCAGTAGTTTGGACAGAAATAGCAATCAGCCCCAGCATTTT	CASSLDRNSNQPQHF
TRBV27	TRBJ1-1	NA	few	TGTGCCAGCAGTAAGACAGGTTCGGCGGCTGAAGCTTTCTTT	CASSKTGSAAEAFF
TRBV5-6	TRBJ1-4	TRBD1	NA	TGTGCCAGCAGCTTGACGAGACAGGGGGCAACTAATGAAAAACTGTTTTTT	CASSLTRQGATNEKLFF
TRBV27	TRBJ2-1	TRBD2	NA	TGTGCCACCCAAGCGGGGGGTCTTTACAATGAGCAGTTCTTC	CATQAGGLYNEQFF
TRBV6-1	TRBJ1-5	NA	NA	TGTGCCAGCAGTGAACCGCCGGCTTGGCAGGGCAATCAGCCCCAGCATTTT	CASSEPPAWQGNQPQHF
TRBV9	TRBJ1-3	NA	NA	TGTGCCAGCAGCGGACAGGCTGGAAACACCATATATTTT	CASSGQAGNTIYF
TRBV7-9	TRBJ2-1	NA	once	TGTGCCAGCAGTGGCCCCTGGCATGAGCAGTTCTTC	CASSGPWHEQFF
TRBV19	TRBJ2-4	TRBD1	once	TGTGCCAGTAGCCCCGGGACAGGAACTTCCATTCAGTACTTC	CASSPGTGTSIQYF
TRBV7-7	TRBJ2-1	TRBD1	once	TGTGCCAGCAGCTCGGGACAGACGTCCTACAATGAGCAGTTCTTC	CASSSGQTSYNEQFF
TRBV29-1	TRBJ2-7	TRBD1	NA	TGCAGCGTTGATACAGGGGGCTACGAGCAGTACTTC	CSVDTGGYEQYF
TRBV5-1	TRBJ1-2	TRBD1	NA	TGCGCCAGCAGCACCGGGACAGGGGGTTTGAGCTATGGCTACACCTTC	CASSTGTGGLSYGYTF
TRBV27	TRBJ2-7	NA	NA	TGTGCCAGCACCCCGGCAGGCACATACGAGCAGTACTTC	CASTPAGTYEQYF
TRBV7-2	TRBJ2-5	TRBD1	NA	TGTGCCAGCAGCTCACGGGACAGAGAAGAGACCCAGTACTTC	CASSSRDREETQYF
TRBV20-1	TRBJ1-5	NA	NA	TGCAGTGCTAGTACATCAAGGAGTCAGCCCCAGCATTTT	CSASTSRSQPQHF
TRBV5-6	TRBJ2-1	TRBD1	NA	TGTGCCAGCAGCTTCGGGACAGGGTTAAGGTCCTACAATGAGCAGTTCTTC	CASSFGTGLRSYNEQFF
TRBV4-2	TRBJ2-5	NA	NA	TGTGCCAGCAGTCATGAGGAGGGAGAGACCCAGTACTTC	CASSHEEGETQYF
TRBV30	TRBJ2-2	TRBD1	few	TGTGCCTCCATTGGACAGGGTCTGTCAAACGGGGAGCTGTTTTTT	CASIGQGLSNGELFF